Sequencing of this T cell receptor beta chain was carried out in a study of CD8 T cells in Susac syndrome. V lost 6 bases, J lost 0 bases, and 12 bases lay in between. The CDR3 consists of 13 residues. Germline assignment: CDR1 DFQATT and CDR2 SNEGSKA (reference sequence). With random hexamers, reverse transcription was performed on about 0.5 to 1 ug of RNA. TCRdb independently ran MiXCR on the immunoSEQ multiplex PCR reads; one entry per CDR3 protein. The data contain about 400,000 distinct CDR3 sequences, more than 80% of them seen just once; the ten biggest clones take up more than 0.09%. This TCR derives from a human donor with multiple sclerosis. Sequencing was carried out using CD8+ T cells from PBMCs. This chain joins TRBV20-1 and TRBJ2-7; no reliable D call. The CDR3 DNA reads TGCAGTGCAGCACCCGTTAGCTCCTACGAGCAGTACTTC. Its translation: CSAAPVSSYEQYF.